This entry concerns a single TCR beta chain. Its matching antigen is unknown. This sample is drawn from a study of shared clonotypes between healthy human individuals. Original processing methods: Junction-only sequences without quality scores came from ImmunoSEQ, so filtering differed. Method: immunoSEQ multiplex PCR; TCRdb's copy keeps in-frame clones and lacks some. V and J calls and clone size are those listed in that table; D and trimming were worked out from the DNA. The top ten hold under 0.45% of the sample, which has roughly 1.4 million clones, around 98.5% seen once. J gave up 4 bases and V 4 bases, and 7 bases lay outside the gene matches. Germline CDR1 reads SGHTA; CDR2 reads FQGNSA. This CDR3 contains 16 residues. Study observations and caveats: A handful of donors had around 5% of their naive CD4 clonotypes in common. A generally larger estimated richness was seen in naive subsets than in memory subsets.

The receptor's source is a man aged 25-45 years in good health. Sequencing input: naive CD4+ T cells sorted from blood. Documented subset: CD45RA+ positively selected. The chain has TRBV7-2 and TRBJ2-3; 11 nucleotides line up with TRBD1. The CDR3 bases are TGTGCCAGCAGCTCAACGGACAGGGGGCTTCCAGATACGCAGTATTTT. As protein: CASSSTDRGLPDTQYF.